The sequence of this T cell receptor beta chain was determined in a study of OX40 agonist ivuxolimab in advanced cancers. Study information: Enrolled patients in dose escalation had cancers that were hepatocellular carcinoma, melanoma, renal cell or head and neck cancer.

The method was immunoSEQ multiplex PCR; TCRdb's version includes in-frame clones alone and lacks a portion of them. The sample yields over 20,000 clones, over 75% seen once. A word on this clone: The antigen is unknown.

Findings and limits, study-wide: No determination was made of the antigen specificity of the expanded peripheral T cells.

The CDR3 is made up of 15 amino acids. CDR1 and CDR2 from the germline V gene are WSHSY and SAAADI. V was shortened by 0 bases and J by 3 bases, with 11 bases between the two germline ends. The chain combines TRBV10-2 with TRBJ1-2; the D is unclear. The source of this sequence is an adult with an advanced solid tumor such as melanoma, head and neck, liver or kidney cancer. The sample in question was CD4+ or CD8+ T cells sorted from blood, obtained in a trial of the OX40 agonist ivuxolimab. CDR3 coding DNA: TGCGCCAGCAGTGAGTCGCGTGCCGGTTACTATGGCTACACCTTC. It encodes CASSESRAGYYGYTF.